The present TCR beta chain was sequenced within a study of technical replicates of blood from several donors. Libraries were prepared by immunoSEQ multiplex PCR; TCRdb keeps only in-frame clonotypes and omits some of them. The data contain approximately 12,000 clones, 86% of them singletons. V trimming: 0 bases; J trimming: 7 bases; junction bases outside the gene matches: 11. Germline V gene data show CDR1 as LGHNA and CDR2 as YNFKEQ. CDR3 size: 17 residues. The TCR comes from a human donor in good health. The chain has TRBV4-2 and TRBJ2-1; TRBD2 agrees at 8 bases. The sample consisted of PBMCs. CDR3 protein: CASSQDVAGTPSNEQFF. The CDR3, as DNA: TGTGCCAGCAGCCAAGATGTAGCGGGGACCCCCTCGAATGAGCAGTTCTTC.